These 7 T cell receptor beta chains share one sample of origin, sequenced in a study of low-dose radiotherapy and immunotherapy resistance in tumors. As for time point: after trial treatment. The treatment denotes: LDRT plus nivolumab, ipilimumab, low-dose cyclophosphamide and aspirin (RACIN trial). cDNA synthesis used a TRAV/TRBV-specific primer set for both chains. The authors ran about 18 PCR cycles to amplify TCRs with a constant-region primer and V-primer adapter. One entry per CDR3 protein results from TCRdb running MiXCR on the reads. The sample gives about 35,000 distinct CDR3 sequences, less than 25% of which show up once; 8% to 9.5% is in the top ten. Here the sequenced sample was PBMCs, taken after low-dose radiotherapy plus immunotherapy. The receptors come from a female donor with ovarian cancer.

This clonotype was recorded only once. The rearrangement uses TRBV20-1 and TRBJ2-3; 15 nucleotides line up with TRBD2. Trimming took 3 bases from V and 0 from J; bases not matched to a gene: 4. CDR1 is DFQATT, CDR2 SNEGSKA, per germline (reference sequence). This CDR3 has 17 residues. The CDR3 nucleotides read TGCAGTGCTAGCCGGACTAGCGGGAGGGCTAGCACAGATACGCAGTATTTT. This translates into CSASRTSGRASTDTQYF.

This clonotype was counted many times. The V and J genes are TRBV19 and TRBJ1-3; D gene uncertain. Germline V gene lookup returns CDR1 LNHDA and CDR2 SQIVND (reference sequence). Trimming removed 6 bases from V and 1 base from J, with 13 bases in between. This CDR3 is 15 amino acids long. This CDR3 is CASSPGRASGNTIYF. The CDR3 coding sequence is TGTGCCAGTAGCCCCGGTCGGGCTTCTGGAAACACCATATATTTT.

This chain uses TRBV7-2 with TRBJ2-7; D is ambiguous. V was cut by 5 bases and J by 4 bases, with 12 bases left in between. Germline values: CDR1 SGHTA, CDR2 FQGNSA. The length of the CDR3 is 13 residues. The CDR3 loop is CASSPGWVYEQYF. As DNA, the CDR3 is TGTGCCAGCAGCCCTGGATGGGTTTACGAGCAGTACTTC.

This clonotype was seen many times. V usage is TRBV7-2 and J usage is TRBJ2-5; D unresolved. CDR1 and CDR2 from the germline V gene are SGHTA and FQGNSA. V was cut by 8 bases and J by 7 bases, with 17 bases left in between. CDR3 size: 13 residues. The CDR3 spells CASRPPAGGTQYF. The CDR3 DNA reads TGTGCCAGCCGGCCCCCGGCCGGTGGGACCCAGTACTTC.

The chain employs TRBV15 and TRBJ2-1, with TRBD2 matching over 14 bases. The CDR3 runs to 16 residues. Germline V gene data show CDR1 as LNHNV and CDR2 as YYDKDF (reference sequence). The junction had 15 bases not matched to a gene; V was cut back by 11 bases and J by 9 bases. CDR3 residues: CASGTGGLAGESEQFF. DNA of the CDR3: TGTGCCTCCGGGACTGGGGGACTAGCGGGAGAGAGTGAGCAGTTCTTC.

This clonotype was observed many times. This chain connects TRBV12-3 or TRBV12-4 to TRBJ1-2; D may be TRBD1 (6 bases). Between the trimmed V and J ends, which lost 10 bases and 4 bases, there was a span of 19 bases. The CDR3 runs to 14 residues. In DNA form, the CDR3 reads TGTGCCATCCGTTCGGATACAGGGACCTATGGCTACACCTTC. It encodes CAIRSDTGTYGYTF.

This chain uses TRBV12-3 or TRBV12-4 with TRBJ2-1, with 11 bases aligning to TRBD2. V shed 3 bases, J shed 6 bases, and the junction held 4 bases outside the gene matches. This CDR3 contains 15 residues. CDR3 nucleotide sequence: TGTGCCAGCAGTTTGTCTAGCGGGAGGCCCAATGAGCAGTTCTTC. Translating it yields CASSLSSGRPNEQFF.